This T cell receptor (beta chain) was sequenced during a study of CD8+CD57+ T cells in acquired aplastic anemia. Looking at the study overall: Sorted CD4+ and CD8+ cells gave a mean 3.2 ug DNA, range about 0.17 to 27.4 ug. Average CD4+ read depth in healthy donors was approximately 11 million reads.

Germline V gene sequence: CDR1 SGHTA, CDR2 FQGTGA. The CDR3 is made up of 14 amino acids. V was clipped by 5 bases and J by 4 bases, with 9 bases between them. TCR beta VDJ combinations and CDR3 sequences were profiled from genomic DNA. TCRdb redid the calling of the reads with MiXCR, one entry per CDR3 protein. The repertoire consists of hundreds of thousands of distinct CDR3 sequences, with about two thirds occurring once and the leading ten covering 4%. With respect to this clonotype: No antigen is known for it.

Study-level findings and limits: Between patients and controls, CD8+ Simpson's diversity did not vary significantly. Common to patients and controls were approximately 30 CD8+ CDR3 sequences.

The chain has TRBV7-3 and TRBJ1-6; D not resolved. Sequencing was carried out using sorted CD4+, CD8+, or CD8+CD57+ T cells (not recorded which) from PBMCs. The receptor comes from a human donor in good health, serving as a control. CDR3 in amino acids: CASSRSGYNSPLHF. CDR3 nucleotides: TGTGCCAGCAGCCGTTCGGGGTATAATTCACCCCTCCACTTT.